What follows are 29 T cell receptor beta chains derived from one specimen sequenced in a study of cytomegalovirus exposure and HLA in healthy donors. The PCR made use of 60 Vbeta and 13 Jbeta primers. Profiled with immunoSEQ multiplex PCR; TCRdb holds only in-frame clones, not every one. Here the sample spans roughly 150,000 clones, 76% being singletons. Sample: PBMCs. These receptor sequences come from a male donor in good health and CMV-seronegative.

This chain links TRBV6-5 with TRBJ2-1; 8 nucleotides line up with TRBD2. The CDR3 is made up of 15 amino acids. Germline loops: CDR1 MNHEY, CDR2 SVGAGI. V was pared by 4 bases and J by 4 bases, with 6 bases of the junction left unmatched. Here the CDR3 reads CASSSPSGRYNEQFF. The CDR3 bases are TGTGCCAGCAGTTCCCCCAGCGGGAGATACAATGAGCAGTTCTTC.

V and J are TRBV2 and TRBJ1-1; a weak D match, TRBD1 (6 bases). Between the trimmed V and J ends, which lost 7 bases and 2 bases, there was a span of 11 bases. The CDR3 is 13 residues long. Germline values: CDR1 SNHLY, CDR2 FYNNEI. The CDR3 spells CASMQQGNTEAFF. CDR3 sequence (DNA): TGTGCCAGCATGCAACAGGGAAACACTGAAGCTTTCTTT.

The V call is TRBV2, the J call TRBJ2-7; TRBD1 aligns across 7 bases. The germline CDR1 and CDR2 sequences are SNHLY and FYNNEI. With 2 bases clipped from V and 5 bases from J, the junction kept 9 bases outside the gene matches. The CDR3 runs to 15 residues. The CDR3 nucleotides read TGTGCCAGCAGTGAAAGACGTAGGGGGCGGGACGAGCAGTACTTC. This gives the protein CASSERRRGRDEQYF.

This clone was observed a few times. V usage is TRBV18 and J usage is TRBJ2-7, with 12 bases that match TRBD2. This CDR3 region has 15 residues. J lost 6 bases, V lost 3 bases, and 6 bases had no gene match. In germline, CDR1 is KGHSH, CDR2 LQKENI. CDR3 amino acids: CASSPTSGRKGEQYF. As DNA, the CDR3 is TGTGCCAGCTCACCGACTAGCGGGAGAAAGGGCGAGCAGTACTTC.

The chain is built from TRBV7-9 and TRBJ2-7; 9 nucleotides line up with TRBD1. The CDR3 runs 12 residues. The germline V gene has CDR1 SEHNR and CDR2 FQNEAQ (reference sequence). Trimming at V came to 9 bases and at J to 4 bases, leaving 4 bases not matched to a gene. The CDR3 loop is CASRQGGYEQYF. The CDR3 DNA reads TGTGCCAGTCGACAGGGGGGGTACGAGCAGTACTTC.

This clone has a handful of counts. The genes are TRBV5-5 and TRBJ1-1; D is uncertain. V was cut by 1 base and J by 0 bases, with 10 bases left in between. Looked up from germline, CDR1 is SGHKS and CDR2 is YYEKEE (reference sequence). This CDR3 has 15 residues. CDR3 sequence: CASSLSGFMNTEAFF. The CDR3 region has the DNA TGTGCCAGCAGCTTGTCCGGGTTTATGAACACTGAAGCTTTCTTT.

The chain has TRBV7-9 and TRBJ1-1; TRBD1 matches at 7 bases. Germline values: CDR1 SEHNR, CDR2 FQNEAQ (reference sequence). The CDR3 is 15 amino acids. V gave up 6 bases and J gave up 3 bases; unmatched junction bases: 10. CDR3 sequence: CASSLTGAAHTEAFF. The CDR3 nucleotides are TGTGCCAGCAGTCTCACAGGGGCAGCGCACACTGAAGCTTTCTTT.

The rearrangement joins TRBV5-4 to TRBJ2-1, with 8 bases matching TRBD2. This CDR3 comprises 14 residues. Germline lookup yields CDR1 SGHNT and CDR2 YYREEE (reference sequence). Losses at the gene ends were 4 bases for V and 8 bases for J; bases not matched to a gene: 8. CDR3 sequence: CASSVSGKADEQFF. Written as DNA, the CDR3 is TGTGCCAGCAGCGTTAGCGGGAAGGCTGATGAGCAGTTCTTC.

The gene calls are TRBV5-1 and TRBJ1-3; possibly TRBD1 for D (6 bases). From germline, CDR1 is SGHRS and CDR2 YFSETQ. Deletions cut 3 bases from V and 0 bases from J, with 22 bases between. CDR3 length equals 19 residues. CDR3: CASSSGQYDLPYSGNTIYF. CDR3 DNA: TGCGCCAGCAGCTCAGGACAGTACGACCTACCATACTCTGGAAACACCATATATTTT.

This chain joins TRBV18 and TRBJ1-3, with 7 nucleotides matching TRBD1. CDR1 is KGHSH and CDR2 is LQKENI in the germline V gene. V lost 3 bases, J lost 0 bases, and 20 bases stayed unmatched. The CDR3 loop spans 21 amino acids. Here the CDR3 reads CASSPLPLGQPSRSSGNTIYF. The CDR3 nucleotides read TGTGCCAGCTCACCTTTACCGCTGGGACAGCCGTCTCGGAGCTCTGGAAACACCATATATTTT. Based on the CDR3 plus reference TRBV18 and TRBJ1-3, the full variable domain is NAGVMQNPRHLVRRRGQEARLRCSPMKGHSHVYWYRQLPEEGLKFMVYLQKENIIDESGMPKERFSAEFPKEGPSILRIQQVVRGDSAAYFCASSPLPLGQPSRSSGNTIYFGEGSWLTVV.

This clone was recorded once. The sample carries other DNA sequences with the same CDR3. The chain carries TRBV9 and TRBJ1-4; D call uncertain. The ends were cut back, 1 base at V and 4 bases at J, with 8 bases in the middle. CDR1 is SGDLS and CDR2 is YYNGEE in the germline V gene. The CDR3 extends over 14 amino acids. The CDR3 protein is CASSVQAGNEKLFF. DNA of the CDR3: TGTGCCAGCAGCGTACAGGCGGGTAATGAAAAACTGTTTTTT.

CDR3 nucleotides: TGCGCCAGCAGCTTGGGTAGCGGGGGCACAGATACGCAGTATTTT. The encoded protein is CASSLGSGGTDTQYF. The chain recombines TRBV5-1 with TRBJ2-3; 8 bases map to TRBD2. The CDR3 is 15 amino acids. With 0 bases clipped from V and 1 base from J, the junction kept 1 base outside the gene matches. CDR1 is SGHRS and CDR2 is YFSETQ in the germline V gene.

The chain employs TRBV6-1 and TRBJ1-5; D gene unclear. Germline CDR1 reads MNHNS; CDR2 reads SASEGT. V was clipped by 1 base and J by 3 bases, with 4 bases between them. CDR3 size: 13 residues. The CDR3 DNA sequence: TGTGCCAGCAGTGAAGTTAACAATCAGCCCCAGCATTTT. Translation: CASSEVNNQPQHF.

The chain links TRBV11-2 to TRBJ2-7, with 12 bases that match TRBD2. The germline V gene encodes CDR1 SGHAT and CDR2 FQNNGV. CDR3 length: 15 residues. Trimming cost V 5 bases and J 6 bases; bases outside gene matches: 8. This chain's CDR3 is CASSIASGRAREQYF. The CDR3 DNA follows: TGTGCCAGCAGCATAGCTAGCGGGAGGGCCCGCGAGCAGTACTTC.

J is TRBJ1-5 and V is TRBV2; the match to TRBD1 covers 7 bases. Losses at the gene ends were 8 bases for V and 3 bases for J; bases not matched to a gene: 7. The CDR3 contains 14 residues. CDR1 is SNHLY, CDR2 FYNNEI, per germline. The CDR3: CASRQGLINQPQHF. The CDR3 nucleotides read TGTGCCAGCCGACAGGGCCTGATCAATCAGCCCCAGCATTTT.

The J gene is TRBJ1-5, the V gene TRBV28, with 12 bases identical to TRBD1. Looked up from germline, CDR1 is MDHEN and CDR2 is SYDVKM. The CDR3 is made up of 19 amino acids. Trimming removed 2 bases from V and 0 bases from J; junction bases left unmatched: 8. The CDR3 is CASSLVGQGAPLSNQPQHF. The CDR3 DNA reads TGTGCCAGCAGTTTAGTGGGACAGGGGGCCCCACTTAGCAATCAGCCCCAGCATTTT.

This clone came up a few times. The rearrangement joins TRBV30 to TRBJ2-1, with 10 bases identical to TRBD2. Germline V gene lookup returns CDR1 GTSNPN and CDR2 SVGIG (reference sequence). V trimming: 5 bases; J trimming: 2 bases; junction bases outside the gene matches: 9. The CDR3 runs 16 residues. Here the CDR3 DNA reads TGTGCCTGGGGCCTAGCGGGGGCCGGGACCTACAATGAGCAGTTCTTC. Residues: CAWGLAGAGTYNEQFF. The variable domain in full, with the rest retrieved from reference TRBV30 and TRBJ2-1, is SQTIHQWPATLVQPVGSPLSLECTVEGTSNPNLYWYRQAAGRGLQLLFYSVGIGQISSEVPQNLSASRPQDRQFILSSKKLLLSDSGFYLCAWGLAGAGTYNEQFFGPGTRLTVL.

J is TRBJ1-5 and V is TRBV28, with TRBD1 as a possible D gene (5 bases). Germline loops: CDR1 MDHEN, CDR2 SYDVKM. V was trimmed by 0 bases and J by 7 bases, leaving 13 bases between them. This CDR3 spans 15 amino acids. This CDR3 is CASSLWDNLGQPQHF. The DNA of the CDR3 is TGTGCCAGCAGTTTATGGGACAATCTAGGACAGCCCCAGCATTTT.

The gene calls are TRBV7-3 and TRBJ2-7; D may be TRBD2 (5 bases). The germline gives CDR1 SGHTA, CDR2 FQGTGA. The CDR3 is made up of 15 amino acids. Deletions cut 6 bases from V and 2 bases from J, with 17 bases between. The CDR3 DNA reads TGTGCCAGCAGGTTACGTCCCGGGATTACCTACGAGCAGTACTTC. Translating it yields CASRLRPGITYEQYF.

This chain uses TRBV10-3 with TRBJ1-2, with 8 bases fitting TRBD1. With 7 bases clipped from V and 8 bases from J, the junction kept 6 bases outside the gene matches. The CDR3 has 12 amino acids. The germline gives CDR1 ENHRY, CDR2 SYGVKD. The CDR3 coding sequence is TGTGCCATCACCGGGACAGGACACGGCTACACCTTC. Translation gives CAITGTGHGYTF.

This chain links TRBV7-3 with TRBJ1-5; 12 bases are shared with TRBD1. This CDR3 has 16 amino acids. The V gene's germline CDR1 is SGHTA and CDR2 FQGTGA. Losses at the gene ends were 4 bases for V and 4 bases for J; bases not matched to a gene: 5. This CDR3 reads CASSSQGQGANQPQHF. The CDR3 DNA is TGTGCCAGCAGCTCACAGGGACAGGGGGCAAATCAGCCCCAGCATTTT.

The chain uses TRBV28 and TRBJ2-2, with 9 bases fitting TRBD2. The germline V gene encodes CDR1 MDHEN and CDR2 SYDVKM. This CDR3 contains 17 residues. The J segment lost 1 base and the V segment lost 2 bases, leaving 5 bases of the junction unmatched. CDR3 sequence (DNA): TGTGCCAGCAGTTTAGTAGCGGGGGCCCTGAACACCGGGGAGCTGTTTTTT. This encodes CASSLVAGALNTGELFF.

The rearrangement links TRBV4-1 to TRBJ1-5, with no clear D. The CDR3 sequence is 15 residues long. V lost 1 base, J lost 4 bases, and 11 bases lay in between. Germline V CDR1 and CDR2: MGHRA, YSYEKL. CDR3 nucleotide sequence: TGCGCCAGCAGCCAAGGGCAGCGACTTAATCAGCCCCAGCATTTT. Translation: CASSQGQRLNQPQHF.

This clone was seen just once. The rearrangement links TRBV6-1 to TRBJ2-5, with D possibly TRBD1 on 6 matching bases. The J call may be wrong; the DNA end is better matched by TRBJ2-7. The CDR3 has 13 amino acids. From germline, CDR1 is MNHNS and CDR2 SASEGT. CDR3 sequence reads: CASRGTGSYEQYF. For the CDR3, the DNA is TGTGCCAGCAGGGGCACAGGGTCCTACGAGCAGTACTTC.

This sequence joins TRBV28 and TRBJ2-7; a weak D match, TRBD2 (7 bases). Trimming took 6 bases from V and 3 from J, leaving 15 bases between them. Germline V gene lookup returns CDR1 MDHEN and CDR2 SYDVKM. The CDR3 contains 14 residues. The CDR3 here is CASRLRGAHYEQYF. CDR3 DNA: TGTGCCAGCAGACTACGGGGGGCCCACTACGAGCAGTACTTC.

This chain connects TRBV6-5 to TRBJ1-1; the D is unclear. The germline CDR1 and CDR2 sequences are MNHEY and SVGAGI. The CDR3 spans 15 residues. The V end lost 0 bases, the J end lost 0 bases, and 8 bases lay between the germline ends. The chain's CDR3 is CASSYSISMNTEAFF. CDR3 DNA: TGTGCCAGCAGTTACTCGATCAGTATGAACACTGAAGCTTTCTTT.

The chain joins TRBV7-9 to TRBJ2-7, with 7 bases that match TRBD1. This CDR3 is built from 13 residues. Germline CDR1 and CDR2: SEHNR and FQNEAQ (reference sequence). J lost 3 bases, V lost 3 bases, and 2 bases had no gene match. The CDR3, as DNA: TGTGCCAGCAGCTTTTCAGGGGGCTACGAGCAGTACTTC. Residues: CASSFSGGYEQYF.

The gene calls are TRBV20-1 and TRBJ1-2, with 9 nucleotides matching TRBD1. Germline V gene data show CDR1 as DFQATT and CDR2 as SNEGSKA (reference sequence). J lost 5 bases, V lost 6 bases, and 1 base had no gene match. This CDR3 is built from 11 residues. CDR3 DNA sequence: TGCAGTGCAGGGACAGGGTATGGCTACACCTTC. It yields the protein CSAGTGYGYTF.

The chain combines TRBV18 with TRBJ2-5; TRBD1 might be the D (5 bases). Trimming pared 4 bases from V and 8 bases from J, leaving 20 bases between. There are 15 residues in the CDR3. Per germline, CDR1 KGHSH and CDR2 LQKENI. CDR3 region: CASSLTDSRKRTQYF. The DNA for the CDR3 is TGTGCCAGCTCACTAACAGACAGCCGCAAAAGAACCCAGTACTTC.